The 11 T cell receptor beta chains given below trace back to one sample, sequenced in a study of control samples from healthy donors and cancer patients. The table came from immunoSEQ multiplex PCR; TCRdb's copy has only in-frame clones and leaves some out. Among some 80,000 clones, around 94% were seen once, and the ten largest hold around 6%. The sample was blood. The receptor set was obtained from a woman aged 60-75 years in good health.

This chain joins TRBV5-1 and TRBJ2-7; 7 nucleotides agree with TRBD1. From germline, CDR1 is SGHRS and CDR2 YFSETQ. J lost 4 bases, V lost 0 bases, and 4 bases had no gene match. The CDR3 covers 14 residues. The CDR3 region is CASSLEGTDYEQYF. The DNA of the CDR3 is TGCGCCAGCAGCTTGGAAGGGACAGATTACGAGCAGTACTTC.

The genes are TRBV6-7 and TRBJ2-7; 8 bases are a match to TRBD2. TRBV6-7 is an ORF; its function is uncertain. CDR3 length: 15 amino acids. The V segment lost 4 bases and the J segment 7 bases; nucleotides outside the gene matches: 12. This CDR3 reads CASSLPLGLVREQYF. CDR3 DNA: TGTGCCAGCAGTTTACCCCTGGGACTAGTCAGAGAGCAGTACTTC.

The J gene is TRBJ1-1, the V gene TRBV28; no reliable D call. V was shortened by 3 bases and J by 0 bases, with 11 bases between the two germline ends. The CDR3 runs 15 residues. Germline assignment: CDR1 MDHEN and CDR2 SYDVKM. CDR3 coding DNA: TGTGCCAGCAGTTTTAGCCCGGGTTTGAACACTGAAGCTTTCTTT. Protein: CASSFSPGLNTEAFF.

The chain employs TRBV7-3 and TRBJ2-3, with 13 bases identical to TRBD2. The CDR3 is made up of 16 amino acids. The germline CDR1 and CDR2 sequences are SGHTA and FQGTGA. Trimming removed 6 bases from V and 6 bases from J; junction bases left unmatched: 9. The CDR3 DNA follows: TGTGCCAGCAGTCACAGACTAGCGGGAGGCGGCGATACGCAGTATTTT. It specifies CASSHRLAGGGDTQYF.

This clone was picked up one time. This rearrangement joins TRBV28 to TRBJ1-4; TRBD1 aligns across 10 bases. Germline V gene sequence: CDR1 MDHEN, CDR2 SYDVKM. CDR3 size: 14 residues. The V and J ends lost 6 bases and 2 bases, in that order; junction bases with no gene match: 0. The DNA of the CDR3 is TGTGCCAGCAGGACAGGGGGCACTAATGAAAAACTGTTTTTT. It codes for CASRTGGTNEKLFF.

The V call is TRBV6-5, the J call TRBJ1-2, with D possibly being TRBD1 (6 bases). This CDR3 region has 14 residues. Germline V gene lookup returns CDR1 MNHEY and CDR2 SVGAGI. Deletions cut 6 bases from V and 4 bases from J, with 15 bases between. The CDR3 DNA is TGTGCCAGCAGCTCCGACAGGCGTATCTATGGCTACACCTTC. This codes for CASSSDRRIYGYTF.

This clone has only one observation. The rearrangement links TRBV30 to TRBJ1-1; D perhaps matches TRBD1 (5 bases). Between the trimmed V and J ends, which lost 8 bases and 0 bases, there was a span of 10 bases. Germline V gives CDR1 GTSNPN, CDR2 SVGIG (reference sequence). The CDR3 contains 12 residues. In DNA, the CDR3 is TGTGCCACCGGACATTTGAACACTGAAGCTTTCTTT. It translates to CATGHLNTEAFF.

V is TRBV19 and J is TRBJ1-5, with D possibly matching TRBD1 (5 bases). Trimming shortened V by 6 bases and J by 7 bases, and 19 bases separated the two germline ends. Germline CDR1 reads LNHDA; CDR2 reads SQIVND (reference sequence). The CDR3 length is 15 residues. The DNA of the CDR3 is TGTGCCAGTAGCCGAGGGGAAACGGCGGGGCAGCCCCAGCATTTT. Its translation: CASSRGETAGQPQHF.

The J gene is TRBJ1-1, the V gene TRBV6-2 or TRBV6-3, with a weak D call TRBD1 (5 bases). Germline V gene sequence: CDR1 MNHEY, CDR2 SVGEGT. The CDR3 runs to 15 residues. With 0 bases removed from V and 3 bases from J, the gap between germline ends came to 11 bases. The CDR3 sequence: CASSYSGGGDTEAFF. In nucleotides, the CDR3 is TGTGCCAGCAGTTACTCGGGGGGGGGAGACACTGAAGCTTTCTTT.

The chain employs TRBV5-1 and TRBJ2-3; 11 bases match TRBD2. The germline CDR1 and CDR2 sequences are SGHRS and YFSETQ. Losses at the gene ends were 4 bases for V and 5 bases for J; bases not matched to a gene: 12. The CDR3 is made up of 17 amino acids. The CDR3 coding sequence is TGCGCCAGCAGCACGGGCTCAACTAGCGGGAGACGAGATACGCAGTATTTT. Protein: CASSTGSTSGRRDTQYF.

V is TRBV12-3 or TRBV12-4 and J is TRBJ1-5; no clear D gene. V was clipped by 6 bases and J by 7 bases, with 10 bases between them. The CDR3 spans 12 residues. CDR3 sequence reads: CASSKMWQPQHF. CDR3 in DNA: TGTGCCAGCAGCAAAATGTGGCAGCCCCAGCATTTT.